The sequence of this T cell receptor (beta chain) was determined in a study of cytomegalovirus exposure and HLA in healthy donors. Repertoires were generated with immunoSEQ multiplex PCR, while TCRdb's copy carries only in-frame clones and drops some. The sample holds roughly 250,000 clones, approximately 86% seen once. Germline lookup yields CDR1 SGHAT and CDR2 FQDESV (reference sequence). Trimming removed 6 bases from V and 5 bases from J, with 11 bases in between. The CDR3 loop spans 13 amino acids. This sequence was found in a woman aged 25 to 45 in good health and CMV-seropositive. The chain uses TRBV11-1 and TRBJ2-1; D is unresolved. The sample was PBMCs. The CDR3 sequence: CASSRGRHNEQFF. Written as DNA, the CDR3 is TGTGCCAGCAGTCGTGGGCGCCACAATGAGCAGTTCTTC.